The T cell receptor beta chain described here comes from a study of blood T cell repertoires in COVID-19. This clone was detected once. Germline lookup yields CDR1 SGHNT and CDR2 YYREEE (reference sequence). V lost 1 base and J lost 3, with 11 bases in between. The CDR3 contains 14 residues. Per the original data handling: Amplifying reference gene primers gave estimates of nucleated cell counts. Produced via immunoSEQ multiplex PCR; TCRdb's table is partial and in-frame only. V, J and clone size are those of that table, while D and trimming were read from the DNA. This table has under 90,000 clones, roughly 80% appearing once.

The clonotype comes from a woman older than 75 with active or convalescent COVID-19. This chain links TRBV5-4 with TRBJ2-7, with a possible D match to TRBD2 (5 bases). Input material: peripheral blood. The CDR3 sequence is CASSLRAGSYEQYF. Written as DNA, the CDR3 is TGTGCCAGCAGCTTGCGGGCTGGGAGCTACGAGCAGTACTTC.